The TCR beta chain described here comes from a study of CD8 T cells in ankylosing spondylitis. General study results and limits: Disease-linked clones proved CD8+ and comparatively uncommon in peripheral blood. It appeared that ankylosing spondylitis blood was characterized by a TCR beta motif of seven or eight highly homologous variants.

TCRdb itself ran the 5' RACE reads through MiXCR, one entry per CDR3 protein. Here the sample spans 310,000 or so distinct CDR3 sequences, around 19% being singletons. This clonotype was seen only a few times. Its specificity is unknown. The germline V and J ends were trimmed by 4 bases and 4 bases, with 10 bases remaining between them. This CDR3 is built from 13 residues. From germline, CDR1 is SGHRS and CDR2 YFSETQ. This clonotype originated in a male donor with ankylosing spondylitis or in good health (not recorded which). V usage is TRBV5-1 and J usage is TRBJ2-3; D is unclear. Specimen: blood, either unsorted or a sorted T cell fraction (not recorded which). CDR3 bases: TGCGCCAGCAGCACCAGAATATCAGATACGCAGTATTTT. Protein: CASSTRISDTQYF. Full variable domain (rest looked up from reference TRBV5-1 and TRBJ2-3): KAGVTQTPRYLIKTRGQQVTLSCSPISGHRSVSWYQQTPGQGLQFLFEYFSETQRNKGNFPGRFSGRQFSNSRSEMNVSTLELGDSALYLCASSTRISDTQYFGPGTRLTVL.